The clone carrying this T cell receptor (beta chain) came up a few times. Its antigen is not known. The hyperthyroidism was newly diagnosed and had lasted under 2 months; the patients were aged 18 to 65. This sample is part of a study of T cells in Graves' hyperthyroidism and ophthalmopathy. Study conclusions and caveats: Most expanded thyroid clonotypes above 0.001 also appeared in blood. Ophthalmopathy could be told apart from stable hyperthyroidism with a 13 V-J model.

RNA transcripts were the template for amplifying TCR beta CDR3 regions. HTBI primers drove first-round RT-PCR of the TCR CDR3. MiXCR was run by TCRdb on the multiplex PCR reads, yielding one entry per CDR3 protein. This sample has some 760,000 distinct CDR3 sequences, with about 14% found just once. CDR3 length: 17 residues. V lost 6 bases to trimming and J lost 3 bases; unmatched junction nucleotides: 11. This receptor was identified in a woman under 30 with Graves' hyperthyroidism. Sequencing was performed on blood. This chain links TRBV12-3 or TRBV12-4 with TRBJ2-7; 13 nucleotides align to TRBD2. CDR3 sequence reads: CASSRRTSGSGYYEQYF. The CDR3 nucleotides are TGTGCCAGCAGCCGTCGGACTAGCGGGAGCGGTTACTACGAGCAGTACTTC.